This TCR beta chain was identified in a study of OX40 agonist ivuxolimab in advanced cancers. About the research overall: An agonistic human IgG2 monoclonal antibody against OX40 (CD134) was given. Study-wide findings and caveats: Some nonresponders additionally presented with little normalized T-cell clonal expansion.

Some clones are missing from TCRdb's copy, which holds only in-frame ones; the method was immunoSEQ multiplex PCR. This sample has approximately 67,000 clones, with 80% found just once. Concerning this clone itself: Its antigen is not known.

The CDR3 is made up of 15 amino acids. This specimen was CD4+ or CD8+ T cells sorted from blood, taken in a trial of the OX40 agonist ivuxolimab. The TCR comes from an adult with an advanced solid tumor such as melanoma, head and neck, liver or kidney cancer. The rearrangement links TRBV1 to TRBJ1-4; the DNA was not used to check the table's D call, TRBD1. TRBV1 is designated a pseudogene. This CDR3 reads CTSSRHRGTNEKLFF. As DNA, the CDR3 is TGCACCAGCAGCCGCCACAGGGGAACTAATGAAAAACTGTTTTTT.